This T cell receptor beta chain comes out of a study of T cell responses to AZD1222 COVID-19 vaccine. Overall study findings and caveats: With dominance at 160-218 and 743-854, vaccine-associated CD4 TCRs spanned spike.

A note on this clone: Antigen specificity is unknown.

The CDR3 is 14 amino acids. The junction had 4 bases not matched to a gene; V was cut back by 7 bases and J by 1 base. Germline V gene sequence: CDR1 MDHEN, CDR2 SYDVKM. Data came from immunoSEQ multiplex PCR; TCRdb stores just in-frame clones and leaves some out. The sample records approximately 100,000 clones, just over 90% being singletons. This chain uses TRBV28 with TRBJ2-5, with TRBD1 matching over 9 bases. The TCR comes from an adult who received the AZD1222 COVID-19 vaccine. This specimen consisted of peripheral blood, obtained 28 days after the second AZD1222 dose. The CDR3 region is CASTRQGVQETQYF. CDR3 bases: TGTGCCAGCACCCGACAGGGGGTCCAAGAGACCCAGTACTTC.